These 15 T cell receptor beta chains were all obtained from the same sample, sequenced in a study of blood T cell repertoires in COVID-19 (dated by TCRdb to about 2020). Library preparation used the immunoSEQ multiplex PCR assay. Held by TCRdb, this immuneACCESS table contains in-frame sequences only and omits some clones. Under half of the omission traces to an unresolved V gene where checked; the cause of the rest is unknown. This sample gives roughly 150,000 clones in total; approximately 80% of them show up just once. The biggest ten clones account for more than 7% of the sample. Sequences were obtained from peripheral blood. Every receptor here comes from a woman of 80 years or more with active or convalescent COVID-19.

The chain recombines TRBV11-2 with TRBJ2-2; 8 bases fit TRBD1. V shed 1 base, J shed 5 bases, and the junction held 3 bases outside the gene matches. The length of the CDR3 is 15 residues. Germline V gene sequence: CDR1 SGHAT, CDR2 FQNNGV. The CDR3 DNA reads TGTGCCAGCAGCTTAGGCACAGGGGGAACCGGGGAGCTGTTTTTT. This translates into CASSLGTGGTGELFF. The entire variable domain, with the rest obtained from reference TRBV11-2 and TRBJ2-2, is as follows: EAGVAQSPRYKIIEKRQSVAFWCNPISGHATLYWYQQILGQGPKLLIQFQNNGVVDDSQLPKDRFSAERLKGVDSTLKIQPAKLEDSAVYLCASSLGTGGTGELFFGEGSRLTVL.

This clone was seen a handful of times. The rearrangement joins TRBV27 to TRBJ1-4; 7 positions match TRBD1. Trimming took 3 bases from V and 8 from J; bases not matched to a gene: 6. Per germline, CDR1 MNHEY and CDR2 SMNVEV (reference sequence). The CDR3 has 14 amino acids. DNA for the CDR3: TGTGCCAGCAGTTTCACAGGGGAACACGAAAAACTGTTTTTT. Protein: CASSFTGEHEKLFF. The full variable domain, in which reference TRBV27 and TRBJ1-4 provide the parts outside the CDR3, is EAQVTQNPRYLITVTGKKLTVTCSQNMNHEYMSWYRQDPGLGLRQIYYSMNVEVTDKGDVPEGYKVSRKEKRNFPLILESPSPNQTSLYFCASSFTGEHEKLFFGSGTQLSVL.

Only one count was recorded for this clone. CDR3 nucleotides: TGTGCCAGCAGCCGGGACAGCCCCTTGGCCAACGTCCTGACTTTC. Its protein is CASSRDSPLANVLTF. The V and J genes are TRBV5-6 and TRBJ2-6; TRBD1 agrees at 7 bases. Germline lookup yields CDR1 SGHDT and CDR2 YYEEEE. The CDR3 runs to 15 residues. Trimming removed 4 bases from V and 6 bases from J; junction bases left unmatched: 7.

This chain links TRBV9 with TRBJ2-3, with 13 bases matching TRBD2. The germline V gene has CDR1 SGDLS and CDR2 YYNGEE. The CDR3 contains 16 residues. Trimming at V came to 4 bases and at J to 6 bases, leaving 8 bases not matched to a gene. The CDR3 region has the DNA TGTGCCAGCAGCTTGACTAGCGGGGGGTCAATCGATACGCAGTATTTT. Protein: CASSLTSGGSIDTQYF.

This rearrangement joins TRBV5-1 to TRBJ2-1; TRBD2 is a possible D gene (5 bases). CDR1 and CDR2 (germline): SGHRS, YFSETQ. V shed 4 bases and J shed 4 bases, with 9 bases lying between them. The CDR3 has 13 residues. CDR3 amino acids: CASSMDSYNEQFF. CDR3 DNA sequence: TGCGCCAGCAGCATGGACTCTTACAATGAGCAGTTCTTC.

This rearrangement joins TRBV11-2 to TRBJ1-1, with D maybe TRBD1 (6 bases). The germline gives CDR1 SGHAT, CDR2 FQNNGV. Trimming left V 5 bases short and J 5 bases short, with 15 bases between. This CDR3 has 14 residues. Here the CDR3 reads CASSPTGGRTEAFF. In DNA form, the CDR3 reads TGTGCCAGCAGCCCTACGGGGGGGCGGACTGAAGCTTTCTTT.

The rearrangement joins TRBV19 to TRBJ2-1, with 8 bases matching TRBD2. J gave up 3 bases and V 1 base, and 2 bases lay outside the gene matches. Germline assignment: CDR1 LNHDA and CDR2 SQIVND (reference sequence). The CDR3 spans 15 residues. This CDR3 reads CASSIGTSGYNEQFF. The CDR3 DNA is TGTGCCAGTAGTATAGGTACTAGCGGCTACAATGAGCAGTTCTTC.

This chain joins TRBV6-5 and TRBJ2-7; tentatively, D is TRBD1 (6 bases). The CDR3 totals 15 residues. CDR1 is MNHEY, CDR2 SVGAGI, per germline. Deletions cut 2 bases from V and 1 base from J, with 12 bases between. In DNA form, the CDR3 reads TGTGCCAGCAGTTACCGCTGGACAGCATCCTACGAGCAGTACTTC. Translating gives CASSYRWTASYEQYF.

The V and J genes are TRBV23-1 and TRBJ2-1, with TRBD1 identical over 8 bases. TRBV23-1 has ORF status, its function being uncertain. V lost 4 bases, J lost 0 bases, and 8 bases stayed unmatched. This CDR3 has 17 residues. In DNA, the CDR3 is TGCGCCAGCAGTCCAGAAGACAGGGGATGCTCCTACAATGAGCAGTTCTTC. Amino acids: CASSPEDRGCSYNEQFF.

This clone was recorded a few times. The chain joins TRBV7-2 to TRBJ2-3; TRBD2 agrees at 11 bases. The CDR3 spans 17 residues. Germline loops: CDR1 SGHTA, CDR2 FQGNSA. J lost 1 base, V lost 5 bases, and 8 bases had no gene match. CDR3 region: CASSKIAGGSGTDTQYF. Written as DNA, the CDR3 is TGTGCCAGCAGCAAAATAGCGGGGGGGTCAGGCACAGATACGCAGTATTTT. The complete variable domain, with remaining parts taken from reference TRBV7-2 and TRBJ2-3, reads GAGVSQSPSNKVTEKGKDVELRCDPISGHTALYWYRQSLGQGLEFLIYFQGNSAPDKSGLPSDRFSAERTGGSVSTLTIQRTQQEDSAVYLCASSKIAGGSGTDTQYFGPGTRLTVL.

In this sample, this clone turned up a few times. The rearrangement links TRBV5-1 to TRBJ2-6; D is possibly TRBD1 (5 bases). The CDR3 sequence is 14 residues long. The germline gives CDR1 SGHRS, CDR2 YFSETQ. V was trimmed by 8 bases and J by 0 bases, leaving 9 bases between them. As DNA, the CDR3 is TGCGCCAGTACTCAGGGCTCTGGGGCCAACGTCCTGACTTTC. It specifies CASTQGSGANVLTF.

This chain joins TRBV27 and TRBJ1-1; 7 nucleotides agree with TRBD1. J gave up 0 bases and V 4 bases, and 8 bases lay outside the gene matches. The CDR3 runs to 16 residues. The germline CDR1 and CDR2 sequences are MNHEY and SMNVEV (reference sequence). CDR3 sequence (DNA): TGTGCCAGCAGTTCAATCAACAGGGGAATGAACACTGAAGCTTTCTTT. Translating gives CASSSINRGMNTEAFF.

V usage is TRBV5-3 and J usage is TRBJ2-6; possible D gene TRBD2, 5 bases. TRBV5-3 is an ORF, with its function uncertain. This CDR3 comprises 14 residues. Trimming left V 5 bases short and J 2 bases short, with 8 bases between. The CDR3 region is CARSFGAGANVLTF. CDR3 bases: TGTGCCAGAAGTTTCGGGGCTGGGGCCAACGTCCTGACTTTC.

The genes are TRBV9 and TRBJ2-5; D is perhaps TRBD1 (5 bases). The CDR3 is 14 residues long. Trimming took off 7 bases at V and 5 bases at J, with 18 bases between the two ends. The germline CDR1 and CDR2 sequences are SGDLS and YYNGEE. CDR3 sequence: CASGAGSSWETQYF. Written as DNA, the CDR3 is TGTGCCAGCGGGGCTGGCAGCTCATGGGAGACCCAGTACTTC. Filled out from reference TRBV9 and TRBJ2-5, the complete variable domain reads DSGVTQTPKHLITATGQRVTLRCSPRSGDLSVYWYQQSLDQGLQFLIQYYNGEERAKGNILERFSAQQFPDLHSELNLSSLELGDSALYFCASGAGSSWETQYFGPGTRLLVL.

This rearrangement joins TRBV20-1 to TRBJ1-1, with 9 bases matching TRBD1. V dropped 6 bases and J dropped 5; count of bases not matched to a gene: 1. The CDR3 is made up of 11 amino acids. Per the germline V gene, CDR1 is DFQATT and CDR2 is SNEGSKA (reference sequence). The CDR3 bases are TGCAGTGCGGGACAGGGAACTGAAGCTTTCTTT. It codes for CSAGQGTEAFF.